Here is one T cell receptor (beta chain) with its context. Which antigen it targets is not known. Qualities for individual bases were not recorded, and no much larger clone is one base off. Per the germline V gene, SGHVS is the CDR1 and FQNEAQ is the CDR2. V lost 5 bases and J lost 6 bases, and the count of bases not matched to a germline gene is 13. The CDR3 measures 17 amino acids from cysteine to phenylalanine. Kept here is only the CDR3 DNA, which spans 51 bases and is read in frame from base 1. These data come from a study of blood T cell repertoires in COVID-19 (dated by TCRdb to 2020 to 2022). Regarding the study in general: Samples from collaborators originated in the United States, Italy and Spain and spanned both the acute and convalescent phases of COVID-19. The repertoires were released in a freely available public database intended as a resource for research on the immune response to SARS-CoV-2. The material from the prospective study consisted of cDNA or gDNA derived from T cells, B-cell-depleted T cells, or PBMCs. Samples were obtained from the ongoing ImmuneRACE study (first 160 participants) and from about 1,300 subjects provided by 6 global collaborators. HLA class I and class II types, where available, came from metadata supplied by the sample provider rather than from assay-based typing. Sample metadata almost always included a de-identified subject ID, COVID-19 status, age in years and sex. Subjects who had been exposed to COVID-19, were actively infected with it, or had recovered from it provided the deeply sampled blood TCRbeta repertoires that made up the dataset.

The collaborating institutions used their own protocols to collect whole blood in K2EDTA tubes. For TCRbeta analysis, collaborators shipped samples as frozen whole blood, isolated PBMCs, or DNA extracted from either of those sample types. Overall study results and their limits: The amount of clinical and demographic metadata varied by source and participant and was provided uncurated.

TCRbeta CDR3 regions were amplified from genomic DNA by means of the immunoSEQ Assay, a bias-controlled multiplex PCR. In the authors' own workflow: The number of nucleated cells in each sample was estimated by amplification of reference gene primers within the assay. To quantify the absolute abundance of each unique TCRbeta CDR3 rearrangement, sequence reads were collapsed and filtered. For each sample, productive Simpson clonality was calculated by taking the square root of Simpson's diversity index across productive rearrangements. TCRdb retrieved this table from immuneACCESS and kept in-frame rearrangements only. Not all clones are present; in checked studies, unresolved V genes account for under half, and no reason is known for the remainder. V and J calls and clone size are as listed in that table; D and trimming were resolved from the DNA. The sample profile shows a few hundred thousand clones; more than 75% of them were found once. The ten largest clones represent 7.1% of the sample.

This receptor was identified in a woman in her 70s with active or convalescent COVID-19. The rearrangement combines TRBV7-8 with TRBJ1-4, and TRBD1 aligns with 9 junction nucleotides. Material for sequencing was peripheral blood. The CDR3 region reads CASSLSPRDRVDEKLFF. The bases read TGTGCCAGCAGCCTTAGTCCTAGGGACAGGGTGGATGAAAAACTGTTTTTT.